This T cell receptor (beta chain) was identified in a study of T-cell reconstitution after alpha-beta-depleted transplantation in children. Notes on the study in general: Hyperexpanded clones declined; after one year, newly produced T cells mostly supplied diversity. Surviving recipient cells, namely T cells and thymic progenitors, were the source of high day-60 TCRbeta diversity in some patients. As was reported, about two months after transplant, alpha-beta T cells came from several hundred expanded graft clones.

The TCRbeta library was prepared with unique molecular identifiers. TCRdb re-derived calls from the PCR reads in MiXCR, one entry per CDR3 protein. In the table there are about 1,000,000 distinct CDR3 sequences, around 30% of which are singletons. Remarks on this clonotype: The antigen is unknown.

With V trimmed by 6 bases and J by 4 bases, 6 bases remained unmatched. The CDR3 has 15 residues. The origin of this receptor is a boy less than two years old who had a stem cell transplant for SCID, so the T cells may come from the graft donor. The chain uses TRBV12-3 or TRBV12-4 and TRBJ2-1, with 10 bases lining up with TRBD2. Sequences were derived from PBMCs, mostly from graft donor cells, sampled 360 days after TCRalphabeta/CD19-depleted stem cell transplant. This CDR3 reads CASRVERGGYNEQFF. The CDR3, as DNA: TGTGCCAGCAGGGTAGAGCGGGGGGGTTACAATGAGCAGTTCTTC.